This T cell receptor beta chain was recovered during a study of blood T cell repertoires in COVID-19. As for the study in general: The analysed material was cDNA or gDNA that came from T cells, B-cell-depleted T cells, or PBMCs.

Repertoires were generated with immunoSEQ multiplex PCR, while TCRdb's copy carries only in-frame clones and drops some. The repertoire holds hundreds of thousands of clones, with more than 75% as singletons. The length of the CDR3 is 12 residues. Germline loops: CDR1 MNHEY, CDR2 SVGAGI. Trimming stripped 2 bases from V and 8 bases from J, with 9 bases between. This TCR came from a woman in her 50s who had recovered from COVID-19. Sequenced input: PBMCs or T cells enriched from blood (not recorded which). The chain links TRBV6-5 to TRBJ1-2; D remains ambiguous. In DNA, the CDR3 is TGTGCCAGCAGTTACGGCGGGCGGGGCTACACCTTC. Amino acids: CASSYGGRGYTF.